Following are 5 T cell receptor beta chains from one sample sequenced in a study of T-cell reconstitution after alpha-beta-depleted transplantation in children. Unique molecular identifiers were built into the TCRbeta library. TCRdb reprocessed the PCR reads with MiXCR, giving one entry per CDR3 protein. The table includes some 840,000 distinct CDR3 sequences, roughly 16% detected once. Here the sequenced sample was PBMCs, mostly from graft donor cells, taken 360 days after TCRalphabeta/CD19-depleted stem cell transplant. These TCRs come from a male patient aged 10 to 17 who had a stem cell transplant for acute lymphoblastic leukemia, so the T cells may come from the graft donor.

The V gene is TRBV4-1, the J gene TRBJ2-7; a possible D gene is TRBD2 (5 bases). From germline, CDR1 is MGHRA and CDR2 YSYEKL. V shed 0 bases and J shed 3 bases, with 15 bases lying between them. This CDR3 has 16 amino acids. CDR3 bases: TGCGCCAGCAGCCAAGATTGGGAGCCTCGCCTCTACGAGCAGTACTTC. This translates into CASSQDWEPRLYEQYF.

This clonotype came up many times. The rearrangement links TRBV13 to TRBJ2-7; 10 positions agree with TRBD2. Unmatched junction bases numbered 8, after V lost 5 bases and J lost 4 bases. CDR3 size: 15 residues. CDR1 and CDR2 from the germline V gene are PRHDT and FYEKMQ (reference sequence). Here the CDR3 reads CASSLGTSGIYEQYF. The CDR3 DNA reads as TGTGCCAGCAGCCTTGGAACTAGCGGGATTTACGAGCAGTACTTC.

To note about this clonotype: A much larger clone lies a single base off, so this may be a read error. The chain recombines TRBV4-1 with TRBJ2-7, with D perhaps being TRBD1 or TRBD2 (5 bases each). Germline-derived CDR1 and CDR2 are MGHRA and YSYEKL. The CDR3 sequence is 15 residues long. The CDR3 nucleotides are TGCGCCAGCAGCCCCCAGGGTAGGAGGTCCTACGAGCGGTACTTC. It yields the protein CASSPQGRRSYERYF.

In its sample, this clonotype was seen a few times. The chain couples TRBV11-2 to TRBJ2-1; the match to TRBD2 covers 9 bases. J was trimmed by 2 bases and V by 4 bases; bases with no gene match: 6. This CDR3 has 16 residues. Germline lookup yields CDR1 SGHAT and CDR2 FQNNGV. For the CDR3, the DNA is TGTGCCAGCAGCTCCTCAATAGCGGGGGCCTACAATGAGCAGTTCTTC. Amino acid sequence: CASSSSIAGAYNEQFF.

This clonotype was counted ten times or more. The V gene is TRBV5-1, the J gene TRBJ1-1; possibly TRBD1 for D (6 bases). V lost 4 bases and J 1 base, leaving 11 bases between the germline ends. Germline CDR1 and CDR2: SGHRS and YFSETQ. The length of the CDR3 is 14 residues. CDR3 loop: CASSTGHRNTEAFF. The CDR3 region has the DNA TGCGCCAGCAGCACGGGACACAGGAACACTGAAGCTTTCTTT. Full variable domain (remainder filled in from reference TRBV5-1 and TRBJ1-1): KAGVTQTPRYLIKTRGQQVTLSCSPISGHRSVSWYQQTPGQGLQFLFEYFSETQRNKGNFPGRFSGRQFSNSRSEMNVSTLELGDSALYLCASSTGHRNTEAFFGQGTRLTVV.